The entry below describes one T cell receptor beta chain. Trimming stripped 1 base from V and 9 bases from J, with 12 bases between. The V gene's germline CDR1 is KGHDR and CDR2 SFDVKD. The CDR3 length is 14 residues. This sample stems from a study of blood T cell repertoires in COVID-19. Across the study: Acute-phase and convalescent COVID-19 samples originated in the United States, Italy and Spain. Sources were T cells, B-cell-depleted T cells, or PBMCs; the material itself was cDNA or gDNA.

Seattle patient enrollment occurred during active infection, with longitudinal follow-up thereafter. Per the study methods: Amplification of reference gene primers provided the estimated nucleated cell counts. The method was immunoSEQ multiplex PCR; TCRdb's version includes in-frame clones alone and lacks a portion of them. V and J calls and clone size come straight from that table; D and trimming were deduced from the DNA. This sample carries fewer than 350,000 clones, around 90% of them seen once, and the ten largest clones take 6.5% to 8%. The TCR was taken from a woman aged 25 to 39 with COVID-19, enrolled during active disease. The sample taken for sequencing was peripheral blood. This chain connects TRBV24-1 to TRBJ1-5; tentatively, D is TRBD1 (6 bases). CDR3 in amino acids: CATSDFRGWGPQHF. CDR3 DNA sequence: TGTGCCACCAGTGATTTCAGGGGATGGGGGCCCCAGCATTTT.